This TCR beta chain originates from a study of shared clonotypes between healthy human individuals. Looking at the study overall: Participating donors consisted of two women and a few men aged 18 to 49.

Trimming removed 3 bases at V and 5 bases at J, with 10 bases between. The V gene's germline CDR1 is SGHVS and CDR2 FNYEAQ. The CDR3 runs to 14 residues. Samples underwent the assay at deep level. Sequenced by immunoSEQ multiplex PCR; TCRdb stores in-frame clones only, minus some. The table lists approximately 1,000,000 clones, roughly 74% of them singletons. The chain couples TRBV7-6 to TRBJ1-4; no clear D gene. Sequencing used memory CD4+ T cells from PBMCs. Documented subset: CD45RA-negative fraction. The TCR comes from a man younger than 30 in good health. Some clones in this sample may be carry-over from other donors' samples. CDR3 sequence: CASSFSPTNEKLFF. DNA of the CDR3: TGTGCCAGCAGCTTCTCTCCGACGAATGAAAAACTGTTTTTT.